A single sample gave rise to the 10 T cell receptor beta chains below, sequenced in a study of blood T cells in healthy people across ages. The authors ran a second PCR of roughly 7 to 11 cycles using a sample-barcoded 5' primer and a J-beta primer mix. TCRdb recomputed calls from the 5' RACE reads with MiXCR, one row per CDR3 protein. The repertoire has 650,000 or so distinct CDR3 sequences, 52% of them found once; the top ten carry approximately 12%. Input material: blood. The receptors originated from a woman of 80 years or more in good health.

This clonotype appeared many times. The chain carries TRBV12-3 or TRBV12-4 and TRBJ2-6; possible D gene TRBD1, 7 bases. Between the trimmed V and J ends, which lost 4 bases and 11 bases, there was a span of 15 bases. The CDR3 is 14 residues long. CDR3 nucleotide sequence: TGTGCCAGCAGTTCCAGGGGGGTACGCCACGTCCTGACTTTC. The encoded protein is CASSSRGVRHVLTF.

This clonotype was picked up many times. The chain recombines TRBV12-3 or TRBV12-4 with TRBJ2-1, with D possibly called TRBD1 or TRBD2 (6 bases each). V lost 1 base to trimming and J lost 3 bases, with 13 bases between them. The CDR3 has 16 amino acids. The CDR3 region has the DNA TGTGCCAGCAGTTTAGTAGGGGGGAGGCTCTACAATGAGCAGTTCTTC. It yields the protein CASSLVGGRLYNEQFF.

This clonotype was seen ten or more times. This chain uses TRBV12-3 or TRBV12-4 with TRBJ2-3; 11 nucleotides agree with TRBD2. This CDR3 is built from 16 residues. V was clipped by 5 bases and J by 7 bases; unmatched bases: 11. The chain's CDR3 is CASSPRGSGRAHTQYF. CDR3 nucleotides: TGTGCCAGCAGTCCCCGCGGTAGCGGGAGGGCCCATACGCAGTATTTT.

This clonotype has only a few counts. V gene TRBV7-2 combines with J gene TRBJ2-3; possible D gene TRBD2, 5 bases. Trimming took 3 bases from V and 0 from J, leaving 7 bases between them. Germline V gives CDR1 SGHTA, CDR2 FQGNSA. The CDR3 spans 14 residues. CDR3 loop: CASSFWTSTDTQYF. The CDR3 nucleotides are TGTGCCAGCAGCTTTTGGACTAGCACAGATACGCAGTATTTT.

The V call is TRBV2, the J call TRBJ1-1, with D possibly matching TRBD1 (6 bases). V was trimmed by 5 bases and J by 8 bases, leaving 21 bases between them. This CDR3 spans 15 amino acids. CDR1 is SNHLY, CDR2 FYNNEI, per germline. CDR3 in DNA: TGTGCCAGCAGTTGGGTGGGACATTTGAAGGCAGAAGCTTTCTTT. This encodes CASSWVGHLKAEAFF.

The gene calls are TRBV5-1 and TRBJ2-4, with a weak D call TRBD2 (5 bases). Near its end, the DNA agrees better with TRBJ2-7, so the J call may be wrong. The CDR3 runs 15 residues. Germline CDR1 is SGHRS and CDR2 is YFSETQ. The CDR3 here is CASSLEQRAPYEQYF. CDR3 DNA sequence: TGCGCCAGCAGCTTGGAGCAGAGGGCCCCCTACGAGCAGTACTTC.

The chain employs TRBV5-1 and TRBJ1-5; D is ambiguous. The CDR3 length is 15 residues. V gave up 2 bases and J gave up 4 bases, with 13 bases separating them. Germline CDR1 is SGHRS and CDR2 is YFSETQ. CDR3 in DNA: TGCGCCAGCAGCTTTGACCCCCTTGGGAATCAGCCCCAGCATTTT. It codes for CASSFDPLGNQPQHF.

About this clonotype itself: A read error is possible here, since a much larger clone lies one base away. This chain joins TRBV20-1 and TRBJ2-3, with D perhaps assigned TRBD1 or TRBD2 (5 bases each). The length of the CDR3 is 13 residues. Germline CDR1 is DFQATT and CDR2 is SNEGSKA (reference sequence). V was shortened by 5 bases and J by 4 bases, with 13 bases between the two germline ends. For the CDR3, the DNA is TGCAGTGCTTTCTCGAGGGGCGCAGATACGCAGTATTTT. Its protein is CSAFSRGADTQYF.

This clonotype occurred once. The chain joins TRBV6-6 to TRBJ2-3; maybe TRBD2 (6 bases). The CDR3 contains 17 residues. Between the trimmed V and J ends, which lost 7 bases and 3 bases, there was a span of 23 bases. Germline CDR1 is MNHNY and CDR2 is SVGAGI (reference sequence). The DNA for the CDR3 is TGTGCCAGCAACGTAGGAGTAGCGGAGGCCTCAACAGATACGCAGTATTTT. This codes for CASNVGVAEASTDTQYF.

This chain connects TRBV20-1 to TRBJ2-1; 9 positions agree with TRBD1. Germline V gives CDR1 DFQATT, CDR2 SNEGSKA (reference sequence). V dropped 1 base and J dropped 7; count of bases not matched to a gene: 5. The CDR3 is 14 residues long. The CDR3 DNA is TGCAGTGCTAGAGCCGGGACAGGGATTAATGAGCAGTTCTTC. Residues: CSARAGTGINEQFF.